This is a list of T cell receptor beta chains from one sample in a study of regulatory T cells in long-lasting Graves disease. Each CDR3 protein gets one entry after TCRdb re-called the multiplex PCR reads with MiXCR. The sample contains about 620,000 distinct CDR3 sequences, 16% of which appear only once. Another study also made use of these data, one on T cells in Graves' hyperthyroidism and ophthalmopathy.

The sequenced sample was peripheral blood mononuclear cells (PBMCs), obtained at new diagnosis, from a patient treated with antithyroid drugs. The receptor source for this set is a woman aged 25 to 39 with Graves disease. The CDR3 runs from the conserved cysteine through the conserved F or W. The D gene is left open where the match is weak. Clone size is stated in some rows and not others, as once, few, many or a class when expanded.

J gene: TRBJ2-7; V gene: TRBV7-2; D gene: TRBD2; clone size: many; CDR3 protein: CASSLTAGLSYEQYF; CDR3 DNA: TGTGCCAGCAGCTTAACGGCGGGACTATCCTACGAGCAGTACTTC
J gene: TRBJ2-3; V gene: TRBV6-4; D gene: -; clone size: -; CDR3 protein: CASSLTRNTDTQYF; CDR3 DNA: TGTGCCAGCAGTCTTACTAGGAACACAGATACGCAGTATTTT
J gene: TRBJ1-1; V gene: TRBV6-4; D gene: -; clone size: -; CDR3 protein: CASSEDPRGRTEAFF; CDR3 DNA: TGTGCCAGCAGTGAAGACCCGAGGGGACGGACTGAAGCTTTCTTT
J gene: TRBJ2-7; V gene: TRBV29-1; D gene: -; clone size: -; CDR3 protein: CSVRLGGGTYEQYF; CDR3 DNA: TGCAGCGTCCGCCTGGGAGGTGGGACCTACGAGCAGTACTTC
J gene: TRBJ1-2; V gene: TRBV7-6; D gene: -; clone size: few; CDR3 protein: CASSQSASLFSFYGYTF; CDR3 DNA: TGTGCCAGCAGCCAATCGGCATCCTTATTTTCGTTCTATGGCTACACCTTC
J gene: TRBJ2-7; V gene: TRBV6-1; D gene: -; clone size: many; CDR3 protein: CASSEADGTSEQYF; CDR3 DNA: TGTGCCAGCAGTGAAGCAGATGGGACTTCCGAGCAGTACTTC
J gene: TRBJ1-1; V gene: TRBV7-9; D gene: -; clone size: many; CDR3 protein: CASSPIDRMDTEAFF; CDR3 DNA: TGTGCCAGCAGCCCCATCGACAGGATGGACACTGAAGCTTTCTTT
J gene: TRBJ1-2; V gene: TRBV5-1; D gene: TRBD1; clone size: many; CDR3 protein: CASSTDRVGYGYTF; CDR3 DNA: TGCGCCAGCAGCACGGACAGGGTTGGTTATGGCTACACCTTC
J gene: TRBJ2-7; V gene: TRBV12-3/TRBV12-4; D gene: TRBD2; clone size: many; CDR3 protein: CASRPTSGSYEQYF; CDR3 DNA: TGTGCCAGCAGACCGACTAGCGGATCCTACGAGCAGTACTTC
J gene: TRBJ2-4; V gene: TRBV30; D gene: TRBD2; clone size: -; CDR3 protein: CALKREYPINIQYF; CDR3 DNA: TGTGCCTTAAAGCGGGAGTACCCAATAAACATTCAGTACTTC
J gene: TRBJ2-2; V gene: TRBV25-1; D gene: TRBD1; clone size: many; CDR3 protein: CASSSELRQGNTGELFF; CDR3 DNA: TGTGCCAGCAGCAGTGAATTGAGACAGGGGAACACCGGGGAGCTGTTTTTT
J gene: TRBJ2-7; V gene: TRBV11-2; D gene: -; clone size: -; CDR3 protein: CASSPIQRWTYEQYF; CDR3 DNA: TGTGCCAGCAGTCCGATTCAAAGGTGGACATACGAGCAGTACTTC
J gene: TRBJ1-5; V gene: TRBV11-2; D gene: -; clone size: many; CDR3 protein: CASSREVGNQPQHF; CDR3 DNA: TGTGCCAGCAGCCGGGAGGTTGGCAATCAGCCCCAGCATTTT
J gene: TRBJ2-5; V gene: TRBV20-1; D gene: -; clone size: once; CDR3 protein: CSASYPETDLQETQYF; CDR3 DNA: TGCAGTGCTAGTTACCCCGAGACAGACCTCCAAGAGACCCAGTACTTC
J gene: TRBJ2-2; V gene: TRBV30; D gene: TRBD1; clone size: -; CDR3 protein: CAWSVQGAGELFF; CDR3 DNA: TGTGCCTGGAGTGTACAGGGGGCCGGGGAGCTGTTTTTT
J gene: TRBJ2-1; V gene: TRBV11-3; D gene: -; clone size: few; CDR3 protein: CASSTGFHPYNEQFF; CDR3 DNA: TGTGCCAGCAGCACAGGGTTTCACCCCTACAATGAGCAGTTCTTC
J gene: TRBJ1-5; V gene: TRBV12-3/TRBV12-4; D gene: -; clone size: many; CDR3 protein: CASSTRRGNQPQHF; CDR3 DNA: TGTGCCAGCAGTACCCGGCGGGGGAATCAGCCCCAGCATTTT
J gene: TRBJ2-1; V gene: TRBV6-1; D gene: TRBD2; clone size: few; CDR3 protein: CAIKIAGGRAGGEQFF; CDR3 DNA: TGTGCCATTAAAATAGCGGGAGGGCGTGCCGGAGGTGAGCAGTTCTTC
J gene: TRBJ2-7; V gene: TRBV5-1; D gene: TRBD1; clone size: many; CDR3 protein: CASSLSAGGFPSYEQYF; CDR3 DNA: TGCGCCAGCAGCCTTTCCGCAGGGGGCTTCCCCTCCTACGAGCAGTACTTC
J gene: TRBJ2-2; V gene: TRBV15; D gene: -; clone size: -; CDR3 protein: CATSRGALEGGTGELFF; CDR3 DNA: TGTGCCACCAGCAGAGGGGCCCTCGAGGGCGGAACCGGGGAGCTGTTTTTT
J gene: TRBJ2-1; V gene: TRBV19; D gene: TRBD2; clone size: -; CDR3 protein: CASSTGTSDYNEQFF; CDR3 DNA: TGTGCCAGTAGTACCGGGACTAGTGACTACAATGAGCAGTTCTTC
J gene: TRBJ1-1; V gene: TRBV20-1; D gene: TRBD1; clone size: few; CDR3 protein: CSARGRRDRGYGDTEAFF; CDR3 DNA: TGCAGTGCTAGAGGTCGCCGGGACAGGGGGTATGGGGACACTGAAGCTTTCTTT
J gene: TRBJ2-7; V gene: TRBV3-1; D gene: -; clone size: many; CDR3 protein: CASSPGPPYEQYF; CDR3 DNA: TGTGCCAGCAGCCCCGGACCACCCTACGAGCAGTACTTC
J gene: TRBJ2-1; V gene: TRBV28; D gene: TRBD2; clone size: -; CDR3 protein: CASSLYAGGDNEQFF; CDR3 DNA: TGTGCCAGCAGTTTATATGCGGGGGGGGACAATGAGCAGTTCTTC
J gene: TRBJ2-1; V gene: TRBV7-9; D gene: TRBD2; clone size: many; CDR3 protein: CASSLIPGLAGHNEQFF; CDR3 DNA: TGTGCCAGCAGCCTAATTCCGGGACTAGCGGGACACAATGAGCAGTTCTTC
J gene: TRBJ1-2; V gene: TRBV25-1; D gene: -; clone size: few; CDR3 protein: CASSGTGLYGYTF; CDR3 DNA: TGTGCCAGCAGTGGTACAGGGTTGTATGGCTACACCTTC